This passage covers 30 T cell receptor beta chains from one sample sequenced in a study of T cell responses to AZD1222 COVID-19 vaccine. TCRdb's copy holds only in-frame clones and misses some; the assay was immunoSEQ multiplex PCR. This repertoire shows about 130,000 clones, roughly 92% found once; its top ten account for 1% to 1.3%. Sequences were derived from peripheral blood, sampled 28 days after the second AZD1222 dose. The receptors stem from an adult who received the AZD1222 COVID-19 vaccine.

On this clone itself: At the DNA level, this CDR3 is encoded by other sequences in the same sample as well. J is TRBJ1-2 and V is TRBV19; D perhaps matches TRBD1 (5 bases). V lost 3 bases and J 5 bases, leaving 10 bases between the germline ends. From germline, CDR1 is LNHDA and CDR2 SQIVND (reference sequence). The CDR3 contains 13 residues. This chain's CDR3 is CASSIGAAYGYTF. CDR3 DNA: TGTGCCAGTAGTATTGGGGCAGCTTATGGCTACACCTTC.

The CDR3 spells CASSPRGAGPEGYSNQPQHF. The CDR3 DNA reads as TGTGCCAGCAGTCCCCGCGGGGCAGGCCCTGAGGGGTATAGCAATCAGCCCCAGCATTTT. The rearrangement joins TRBV27 to TRBJ1-5; maybe TRBD1 (5 bases). The CDR3 sequence is 20 residues long. Germline V lookup: CDR1 MNHEY, CDR2 SMNVEV (reference sequence). Trimming removed 5 bases at V and 0 bases at J, with 26 bases between.

CDR3 sequence reads: CSAGPLAGSDTQYF. The CDR3 DNA reads TGCAGCGCCGGTCCACTAGCGGGGAGTGATACGCAGTATTTT. This chain links TRBV29-1 with TRBJ2-3, with TRBD2 identical over 10 bases. This CDR3 is 14 amino acids long. Germline values: CDR1 SQVTM, CDR2 ANQGSEA. With V trimmed by 7 bases and J by 6 bases, 10 bases remained unmatched.

The chain has TRBV29-1 and TRBJ2-1; D call uncertain. V was trimmed by 4 bases and J by 3 bases, leaving 13 bases between them. CDR3 size: 14 residues. CDR1 is SQVTM and CDR2 is ANQGSEA in the germline V gene. CDR3 protein: CSVAPLGLYNEQFF. In DNA, the CDR3 is TGCAGCGTTGCGCCCCTCGGGCTCTACAATGAGCAGTTCTTC.

The V call is TRBV4-2, the J call TRBJ2-1; D unclear. Germline CDR1 reads LGHNA; CDR2 reads YNFKEQ. Trimming took off 0 bases at V and 2 bases at J, with 5 bases between the two ends. The CDR3 length is 14 residues. CDR3 region: CASSQDGPYNEQFF. The CDR3 DNA reads TGTGCCAGCAGCCAAGACGGGCCCTACAATGAGCAGTTCTTC.

The genes are TRBV19 and TRBJ2-3; D is uncertain. Trimming took 3 bases from V and 1 from J, leaving 11 bases between them. The CDR3 totals 15 residues. Germline V CDR1 and CDR2: LNHDA, SQIVND (reference sequence). The chain's CDR3 is CASSIGPQGTDTQYF. CDR3 DNA sequence: TGTGCCAGTAGTATCGGGCCCCAAGGCACAGATACGCAGTATTTT.

The V call is TRBV5-4, the J call TRBJ1-3; D possibly corresponds to TRBD1 (5 bases). CDR1 SGHNT and CDR2 YYREEE come from the germline V gene (reference sequence). This CDR3 is 16 amino acids long. V lost 3 bases and J lost 0, with 13 bases in between. CDR3 DNA sequence: TGTGCCAGCAGCTGGGGCGGTGGATTCTCTGGAAACACCATATATTTT. It specifies CASSWGGGFSGNTIYF.

The V call is TRBV11-2, the J call TRBJ2-3, with 7 bases matching TRBD1. Trimming at V came to 4 bases and at J to 3 bases, leaving 13 bases not matched to a gene. The germline CDR1 and CDR2 sequences are SGHAT and FQNNGV. The CDR3 has 17 residues. The CDR3 DNA reads as TGTGCCAGCAGCTCCCTCTTAGGTGGCAGGGGGACAGATACGCAGTATTTT. Protein sequence: CASSSLLGGRGTDTQYF. Drawing the rest from reference TRBV11-2 and TRBJ2-3, the complete variable domain is EAGVAQSPRYKIIEKRQSVAFWCNPISGHATLYWYQQILGQGPKLLIQFQNNGVVDDSQLPKDRFSAERLKGVDSTLKIQPAKLEDSAVYLCASSSLLGGRGTDTQYFGPGTRLTVL.

This chain connects TRBV7-9 to TRBJ1-5; D not resolved. The CDR3 consists of 15 residues. Deletions cut 3 bases from V and 4 bases from J, with 13 bases between. Germline loops: CDR1 SEHNR, CDR2 FQNEAQ (reference sequence). The CDR3 nucleotides read TGTGCCAGCAGCTTCGGCGGGGTAGGGAATCAGCCCCAGCATTTT. Amino acid sequence: CASSFGGVGNQPQHF. The variable domain in full, completed from reference TRBV7-9 and TRBJ1-5, reads DTGVSQNPRHKITKRGQNVTFRCDPISEHNRLYWYRQTLGQGPEFLTYFQNEAQLEKSRLLSDRFSAERPKGSFSTLEIQRTEQGDSAMYLCASSFGGVGNQPQHFGDGTRLSIL.

Judged by abundance, this clone is medium-sized. The V and J genes are TRBV5-1 and TRBJ1-4; 9 nucleotides match TRBD1. V gave up 0 bases and J gave up 8 bases; unmatched junction bases: 8. Looked up from germline, CDR1 is SGHRS and CDR2 is YFSETQ. The CDR3 has 16 residues. In nucleotides, the CDR3 is TGCGCCAGCAGCTTGGGGCCGGGACAGGGTCTGGAAAAACTGTTTTTT. This translates into CASSLGPGQGLEKLFF.

The chain employs TRBV11-2 and TRBJ2-3; D unresolved. Between the trimmed V and J ends, which lost 2 bases and 5 bases, there was a span of 8 bases. The V gene's germline CDR1 is SGHAT and CDR2 FQNNGV. The CDR3 has 13 residues. CDR3 DNA sequence: TGTGCCAGCAGCTTAAATGTGATAGATACGCAGTATTTT. As protein: CASSLNVIDTQYF.

This clone has a single count. The rearrangement links TRBV28 to TRBJ2-6; D is uncertain. The CDR3 loop spans 14 amino acids. V shed 7 bases and J shed 0 bases, with 7 bases lying between them. Germline V gene sequence: CDR1 MDHEN, CDR2 SYDVKM. The CDR3 nucleotides are TGTGCCAGCACCTTAAGCTCTGGGGCCAACGTCCTGACTTTC. Encoded protein: CASTLSSGANVLTF.

Only a few counts were recorded for this clone. The J gene is TRBJ2-7, the V gene TRBV28, with D possibly TRBD2 on 6 matching bases. CDR1 MDHEN and CDR2 SYDVKM come from the germline V gene. The CDR3 extends over 14 amino acids. V lost 4 bases to trimming and J lost 3 bases, with 13 bases between them. CDR3 sequence (DNA): TGTGCCAGCAGTTCTGCCGGGACTGGCTACGAGCAGTACTTC. This encodes CASSSAGTGYEQYF.

This chain links TRBV4-2 with TRBJ2-3; TRBD2 agrees at 9 bases. The CDR3 has 18 residues. J was trimmed by 0 bases and V by 1 base; bases with no gene match: 8. Germline CDR1 reads LGHNA; CDR2 reads YNFKEQ. DNA for the CDR3: TGTGCCAGCAGCCAAGTAGCCAGCGGGGGGCCTAGCACAGATACGCAGTATTTT. The encoded protein is CASSQVASGGPSTDTQYF.

This clone was seen a single time. The chain uses TRBV30 and TRBJ1-6; D ambiguous. The V gene lost 6 bases and the J gene lost 7 bases, with 22 bases spanning the gap. Germline lookup yields CDR1 GTSNPN and CDR2 SVGIG (reference sequence). The length of the CDR3 is 16 residues. This chain's CDR3 is CACAGRGQKGNSPLHF. CDR3 bases: TGTGCCTGCGCCGGCCGGGGTCAAAAGGGAAATTCACCCCTCCACTTT.

The chain combines TRBV4-1 with TRBJ2-7, with D possibly matching TRBD1 (6 bases). The CDR3 contains 14 residues. Germline V gives CDR1 MGHRA, CDR2 YSYEKL. V was cut by 0 bases and J by 6 bases, with 12 bases left in between. The CDR3 bases are TGCGCCAGCAGCCAAGACAGGGGATCGGGCGAGCAGTACTTC. Translation: CASSQDRGSGEQYF.

V gene TRBV19 combines with J gene TRBJ1-1, with TRBD1 identical over 7 bases. This CDR3 region has 14 residues. With V trimmed by 5 bases and J by 1 base, 4 bases remained unmatched. The germline V gene has CDR1 LNHDA and CDR2 SQIVND (reference sequence). Here the CDR3 DNA reads TGTGCCAGTAGTTATGGGACAGAGAACACTGAAGCTTTCTTT. It codes for CASSYGTENTEAFF.

This clone was found a few times. The chain employs TRBV18 and TRBJ2-5; D unresolved. Germline V gene data show CDR1 as KGHSH and CDR2 as LQKENI. V was cut by 2 bases and J by 1 base, with 8 bases left in between. The CDR3 has 14 residues. The CDR3 is CASSPYTAQETQYF. CDR3 nucleotide sequence: TGTGCCAGCTCACCATACACAGCCCAAGAGACCCAGTACTTC.

The CDR3: CAWSVPQGAVDEQFF. The DNA of the CDR3 is TGTGCCTGGAGTGTACCGCAGGGGGCAGTCGATGAGCAGTTCTTC. The V call is TRBV30, the J call TRBJ2-1, with 8 positions matching TRBD1. This CDR3 is 15 amino acids long. Germline assignment: CDR1 GTSNPN and CDR2 SVGIG (reference sequence). Trimming removed 0 bases from V and 8 bases from J; junction bases left unmatched: 9. The full variable domain, rest sourced from reference TRBV30 and TRBJ2-1, is SQTIHQWPATLVQPVGSPLSLECTVEGTSNPNLYWYRQAAGRGLQLLFYSVGIGQISSEVPQNLSASRPQDRQFILSSKKLLLSDSGFYLCAWSVPQGAVDEQFFGPGTRLTVL.

This chain connects TRBV2 to TRBJ1-4; no definite D call. The CDR3 is 13 amino acids. From germline, CDR1 is SNHLY and CDR2 FYNNEI. CDR3 sequence: CATGSRQIEKLFF. The CDR3 DNA is TGTGCGACCGGGTCCAGGCAGATTGAAAAACTGTTTTTT.

The genes are TRBV10-1 and TRBJ1-2; D remains ambiguous. The CDR3 consists of 15 residues. Trimming took off 4 bases at V and 0 bases at J, with 12 bases between the two ends. From germline, CDR1 is WNHNN and CDR2 SYGVQD (reference sequence). The DNA for the CDR3 is TGCGCCAGCAGTGTAGGGTCCCGATCTAACTATGGCTACACCTTC. It translates to CASSVGSRSNYGYTF.

The chain has TRBV6-2 or TRBV6-3 and TRBJ2-1; tentatively, D is TRBD2 (5 bases). There are 15 residues in the CDR3. Trimming took off 5 bases at V and 0 bases at J, with 11 bases between the two ends. The germline V gene encodes CDR1 MNHEY and CDR2 SVGEGT. The chain's CDR3 is CASSPLAASYNEQFF. The CDR3 coding sequence is TGTGCCAGCAGTCCCCTAGCCGCCTCCTACAATGAGCAGTTCTTC.

This clone was seen only once. The J gene is TRBJ2-3, the V gene TRBV29-1; 14 bases match TRBD2. V lost 4 bases to trimming and J lost 0 bases; unmatched junction nucleotides: 6. CDR1 is SQVTM and CDR2 is ANQGSEA in the germline V gene. The CDR3 spans 17 residues. The CDR3 spells CSVAGLAGEGSTDTQYF. The CDR3 DNA is TGCAGCGTTGCGGGACTAGCGGGAGAGGGAAGCACAGATACGCAGTATTTT.

The chain joins TRBV5-6 to TRBJ2-7; no reliable D call. V was cut by 1 base and J by 5 bases, with 7 bases left in between. The germline gives CDR1 SGHDT, CDR2 YYEEEE. The length of the CDR3 is 12 residues. The CDR3 DNA reads TGTGCCAGCAGCTTGTCGGGTAACGAGCAGTACTTC. It codes for CASSLSGNEQYF. Drawing the rest from reference TRBV5-6 and TRBJ2-7, the complete variable domain is DAGVTQSPTHLIKTRGQQVTLRCSPKSGHDTVSWYQQALGQGPQFIFQYYEEEERQRGNFPDRFSGHQFPNYSSELNVNALLLGDSALYLCASSLSGNEQYFGPGTRLTVT.

This clone was seen only once. The chain uses TRBV29-1 and TRBJ1-5, with 8 bases aligning to TRBD1. This CDR3 has 13 residues. Germline V gene sequence: CDR1 SQVTM, CDR2 ANQGSEA. Trimming at V came to 5 bases and at J to 7 bases, leaving 7 bases not matched to a gene. CDR3 sequence (DNA): TGCAGCGTTACGACAGGGGCCATGCAGCCCCAGCATTTT. Protein product: CSVTTGAMQPQHF.

The gene calls are TRBV19 and TRBJ2-5, with 8 nucleotides matching TRBD1. The CDR3 totals 15 residues. V was pared by 5 bases and J by 5 bases, with 10 bases of the junction left unmatched. In germline, CDR1 is LNHDA, CDR2 SQIVND (reference sequence). CDR3 residues: CASSVRGRAGETQYF. In nucleotides, the CDR3 is TGTGCCAGTAGTGTCAGGGGGCGGGCTGGGGAGACCCAGTACTTC.

The chain links TRBV10-3 to TRBJ1-1, with 9 bases that match TRBD1. J lost 3 bases, V lost 6 bases, and 8 bases had no gene match. The CDR3 contains 15 residues. The germline V gene encodes CDR1 ENHRY and CDR2 SYGVKD. CDR3 residues: CAIRDPDRGHTEAFF. The DNA of the CDR3 is TGTGCCATCAGAGACCCGGACAGGGGACACACTGAAGCTTTCTTT.

The chain joins TRBV9 to TRBJ1-1; possibly TRBD1 for D (6 bases). V lost 0 bases and J 7 bases, leaving 16 bases between the germline ends. The CDR3 is 15 amino acids. From germline, CDR1 is SGDLS and CDR2 YYNGEE. CDR3 nucleotide sequence: TGTGCCAGCAGCGTAGTGAAGGGGGGGTCAAGTGAAGCTTTCTTT. It encodes CASSVVKGGSSEAFF.

The V gene is TRBV2, the J gene TRBJ2-1, with TRBD2 identical over 10 bases. V lost 7 bases to trimming and J lost 7 bases; unmatched junction nucleotides: 4. Germline V lookup: CDR1 SNHLY, CDR2 FYNNEI. The CDR3 sequence is 13 residues long. Here the CDR3 reads CASKREGINEQFF. CDR3 DNA sequence: TGTGCCAGCAAGCGGGAGGGAATAAATGAGCAGTTCTTC. The variable domain in full, with the rest retrieved from reference TRBV2 and TRBJ2-1, is EPEVTQTPSHQVTQMGQEVILRCVPISNHLYFYWYRQILGQKVEFLVSFYNNEISEKSEIFDDQFSVERPDGSNFTLKIRSTKLEDSAMYFCASKREGINEQFFGPGTRLTVL.

The J gene is TRBJ2-7, the V gene TRBV5-8; no definite D call. CDR1 is SGHTS and CDR2 is YDEGEE in the germline V gene. This CDR3 comprises 11 residues. V was pared by 4 bases and J by 4 bases, with 6 bases between. In DNA form, the CDR3 reads TGTGCCAGCAGCCTGAAGTACGAGCAGTACTTC. It yields the protein CASSLKYEQYF.